This TCR beta chain stems from a study of cytomegalovirus exposure and HLA in healthy donors. With 60 Vbeta and 13 Jbeta primers, the PCR was carried out. Method: immunoSEQ multiplex PCR; TCRdb's copy keeps in-frame clones and lacks some. The repertoire holds 85,000 to 120,000 clones, with approximately 64% as singletons. The V gene lost 5 bases and the J gene lost 1 base, with 17 bases spanning the gap. CDR1 and CDR2 (germline): MGHRA, YSYEKL. The length of the CDR3 is 16 residues. This clonotype was sampled from a human donor in good health. Sequencing was done on a sample of PBMCs. V is TRBV4-1 and J is TRBJ2-5; tentative D call: TRBD1 (5 bases). In DNA, the CDR3 is TGCGCCAGCAGCAGAGGATCCCAGGGATCCCAAGAGACCCAGTACTTC. Amino acids: CASSRGSQGSQETQYF.